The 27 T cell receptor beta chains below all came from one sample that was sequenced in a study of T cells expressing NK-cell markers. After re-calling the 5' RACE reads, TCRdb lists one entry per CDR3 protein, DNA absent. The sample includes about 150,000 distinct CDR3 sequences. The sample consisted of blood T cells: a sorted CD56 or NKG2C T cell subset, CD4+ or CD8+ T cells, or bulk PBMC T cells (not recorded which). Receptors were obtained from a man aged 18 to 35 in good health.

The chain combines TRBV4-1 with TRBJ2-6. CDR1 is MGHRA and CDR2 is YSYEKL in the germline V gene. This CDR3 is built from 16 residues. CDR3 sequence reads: CASSQNGLSGANVLTF.

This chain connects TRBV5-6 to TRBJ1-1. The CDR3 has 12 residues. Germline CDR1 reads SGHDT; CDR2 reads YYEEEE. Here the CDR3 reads CASSLGYSEAFF.

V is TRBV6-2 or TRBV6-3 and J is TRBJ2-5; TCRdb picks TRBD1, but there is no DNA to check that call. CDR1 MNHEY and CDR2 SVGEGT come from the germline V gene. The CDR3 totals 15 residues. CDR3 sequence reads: CASSYSGALQETQYF.

The CDR3 protein is CASSSPSGNEQFF. The chain is built from TRBV7-9 and TRBJ2-1; the D gene TCRdb calls, TRBD1, cannot be checked with no DNA. The CDR3 is made up of 13 amino acids. The V gene's germline CDR1 is SEHNR and CDR2 FQNEAQ (reference sequence).

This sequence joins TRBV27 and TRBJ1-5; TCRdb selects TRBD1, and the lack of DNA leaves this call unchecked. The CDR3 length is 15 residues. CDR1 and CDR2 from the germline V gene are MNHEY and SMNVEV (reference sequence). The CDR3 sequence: CASSLSAGGYQPQHF.

This CDR3 reads CASSPSRAGSYNEQFF. The chain joins TRBV7-9 to TRBJ2-1; the TRBD1 assignment by TCRdb is unverifiable without DNA. CDR1 is SEHNR, CDR2 FQNEAQ, per germline (reference sequence). The CDR3 extends over 16 amino acids.

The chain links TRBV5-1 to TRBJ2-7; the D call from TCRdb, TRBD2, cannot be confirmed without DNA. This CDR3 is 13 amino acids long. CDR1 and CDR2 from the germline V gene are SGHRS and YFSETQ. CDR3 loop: CASSLGTSTEQYF.

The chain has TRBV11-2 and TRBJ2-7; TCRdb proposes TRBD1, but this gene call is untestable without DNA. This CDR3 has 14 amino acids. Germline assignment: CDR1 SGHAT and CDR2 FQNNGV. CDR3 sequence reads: CASSSPGQPYEQYF.

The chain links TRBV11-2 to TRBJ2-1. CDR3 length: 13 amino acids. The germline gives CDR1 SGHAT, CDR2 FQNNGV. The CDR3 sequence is CASSLVWFNEQFF.

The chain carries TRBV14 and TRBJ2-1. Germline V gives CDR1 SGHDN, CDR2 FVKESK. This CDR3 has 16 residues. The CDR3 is CASSLVSRRTNNEQFF. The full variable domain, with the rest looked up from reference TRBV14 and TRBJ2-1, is EAGVTQFPSHSVIEKGQTVTLRCDPISGHDNLYWYRRVMGKEIKFLLHFVKESKQDESGMPNNRFLAERTGGTYSTLKVQPAELEDSGVYFCASSLVSRRTNNEQFFGPGTRLTVL.

The CDR3: CASSETSGSGTGELFF. The chain carries TRBV11-3 and TRBJ2-2; TCRdb's D call, TRBD2, is unchecked because there is no DNA. The CDR3 runs 16 residues. The germline gives CDR1 SGHNT, CDR2 YENEEA. Variable domain in full (rest from reference TRBV11-3 and TRBJ2-2): EAGVVQSPRYKIIEKKQPVAFWCNPISGHNTLYWYLQNLGQGPELLIRYENEEAVDDSQLPKDRFSAERLKGVDSTLKIQPAELGDSAVYLCASSETSGSGTGELFFGEGSRLTVL.

The CDR3: CASRIPAGGEFF. This chain connects TRBV5-4 to TRBJ2-1; TCRdb names TRBD2, which stays unverified in the absence of DNA. The CDR3 spans 12 residues. Per the germline V gene, CDR1 is SGHNT and CDR2 is YYREEE (reference sequence).

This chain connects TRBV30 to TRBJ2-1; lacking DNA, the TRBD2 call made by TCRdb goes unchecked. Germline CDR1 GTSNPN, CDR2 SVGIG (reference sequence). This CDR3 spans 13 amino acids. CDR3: CAWSTGGALEQFF.

CDR3 in amino acids: CASTTKLPGLSYEQYF. The V call is TRBV28, the J call TRBJ2-7; TCRdb names TRBD2, which stays unverified in the absence of DNA. Germline-derived CDR1 and CDR2 are MDHEN and SYDVKM. The CDR3 is 16 amino acids.

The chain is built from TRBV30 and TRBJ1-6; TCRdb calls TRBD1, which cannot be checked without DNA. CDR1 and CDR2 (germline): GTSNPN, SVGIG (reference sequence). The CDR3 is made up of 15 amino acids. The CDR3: CAWSAGTDLNSPLHF.

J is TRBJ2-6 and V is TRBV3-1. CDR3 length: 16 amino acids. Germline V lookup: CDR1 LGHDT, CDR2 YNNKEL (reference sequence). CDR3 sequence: CASSQSPGSGANVLTF.

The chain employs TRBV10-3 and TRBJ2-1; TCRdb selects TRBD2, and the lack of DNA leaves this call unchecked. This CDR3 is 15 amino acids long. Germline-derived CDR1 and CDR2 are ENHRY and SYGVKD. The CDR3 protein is CAISDPGGPYNEQFF.

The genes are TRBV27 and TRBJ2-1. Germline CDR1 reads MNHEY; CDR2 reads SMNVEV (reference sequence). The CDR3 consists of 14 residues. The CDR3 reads CASSRPTYPNEQFF.

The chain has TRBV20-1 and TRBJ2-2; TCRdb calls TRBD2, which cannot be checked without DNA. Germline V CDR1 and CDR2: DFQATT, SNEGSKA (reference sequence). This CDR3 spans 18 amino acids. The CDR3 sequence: CSAREEAGLAGFTGELFF.

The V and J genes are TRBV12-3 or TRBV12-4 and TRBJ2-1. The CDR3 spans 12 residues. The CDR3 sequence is CASSHSTAEQFF.

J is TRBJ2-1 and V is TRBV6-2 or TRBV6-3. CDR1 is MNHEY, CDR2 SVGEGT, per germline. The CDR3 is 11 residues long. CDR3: CASSYFSEQFF.

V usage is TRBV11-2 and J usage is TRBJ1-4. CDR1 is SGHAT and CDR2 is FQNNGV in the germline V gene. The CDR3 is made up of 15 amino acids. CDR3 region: CASSLGYSTNEKLFF.

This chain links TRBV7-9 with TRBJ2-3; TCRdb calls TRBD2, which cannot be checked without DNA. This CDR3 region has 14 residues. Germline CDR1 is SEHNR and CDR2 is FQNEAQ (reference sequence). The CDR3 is CASSRPQGQDTQYF.

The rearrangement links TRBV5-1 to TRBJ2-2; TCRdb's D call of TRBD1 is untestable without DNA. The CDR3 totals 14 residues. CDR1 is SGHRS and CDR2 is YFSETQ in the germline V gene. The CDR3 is CASSGDMGTGELFF.

The chain's CDR3 is CASSLADSGANVLTF. The gene calls are TRBV7-7 and TRBJ2-6. This CDR3 has 15 residues. Per germline, CDR1 SSHAT and CDR2 FNYEAQ (reference sequence).

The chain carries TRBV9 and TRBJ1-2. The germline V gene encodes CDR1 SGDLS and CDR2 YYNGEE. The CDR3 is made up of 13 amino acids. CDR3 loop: CASSGERTPGYTF.

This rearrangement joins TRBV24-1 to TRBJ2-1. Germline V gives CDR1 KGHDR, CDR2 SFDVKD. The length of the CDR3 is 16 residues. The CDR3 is CATSDVDRGSANEQFF.